Described below is a single T cell receptor beta chain sequence and its context. Its antigen is not identified. The data were produced by immunoSEQ multiplex PCR, yet TCRdb's version contains in-frame clones alone and is incomplete. The sample has 550,000 to 750,000 clones; about 90% are singletons. The sample is drawn from a study of shared clonotypes between healthy human individuals. The overall study: Used for every donor were three CD4 naive, three CD4 memory, two CD8 naive and one CD8 memory plate.

Naive CD8 cells comprised CD45RO-negative, CCR7-positively selected cells, excluding terminally differentiated effector memory CD45RA+ cells. Donors, without exception, were Caucasian adults residing in Nashville, Tennessee. Trimming cost V 4 bases and J 0 bases, with 14 bases left between them. CDR3 size: 16 residues. Germline CDR1 is MGHRA and CDR2 is YSYEKL. Whole-study findings and limits: Researchers sampled blood only, noting tissue repertoires likely differ. Memory subsets had estimated richness that was generally smaller than that of naive subsets.

The chain combines TRBV4-1 with TRBJ2-3; maybe TRBD2 (5 bases). The sequence derives from a young man in good health. The material sequenced was naive CD8+ T cells sorted from blood. The CDR3: CASSRPAEVSTDTQYF. As DNA, the CDR3 is TGCGCCAGCAGCCGCCCAGCGGAGGTTAGCACAGATACGCAGTATTTT.